This T cell receptor (beta chain) stems from a study of blood T cell repertoires in COVID-19. This clone appeared a few times. V gave up 1 base and J gave up 12 bases; unmatched junction bases: 11. CDR3 length: 15 residues. The germline V gene has CDR1 SGDLS and CDR2 YYNGEE. Authors' analysis steps: The assay estimated nucleated cells by amplifying reference gene primers. Data came from immunoSEQ multiplex PCR; TCRdb stores just in-frame clones and leaves some out. D and trimming come from the DNA, and the V and J calls and clone size come from that table. The sample lists around 59,000 clones; 85% to 90% were seen once.

Source material: peripheral blood. The receptor was derived from a man in his sixties with acute or convalescent COVID-19. J is TRBJ2-1 and V is TRBV9; 9 nucleotides line up with TRBD1. The CDR3 DNA follows: TGTGCCAGCAGCGTAAGCTGGGACAGGGCGATAGGGCAGTTCTTC. It translates to CASSVSWDRAIGQFF.